What follows are 20 T cell receptor beta chains derived from one specimen sequenced in a study of identical twins. From the 5' RACE reads, TCRdb called clonotypes with MiXCR, one entry per CDR3 protein. The sample carries nearly 200,000 distinct CDR3 sequences, about 16% recorded once. These data also formed part of another study, on T cells expressing NK-cell markers.

Sequencing was done on a sample of CD8+ T cells sorted from blood. All receptors come from a young woman in good health.

The chain is built from TRBV7-2 and TRBJ1-1; unclear D gene. Looked up from germline, CDR1 is SGHTA and CDR2 is FQGNSA. The CDR3 extends over 14 amino acids. Trimming cost V 0 bases and J 3 bases, with 8 bases left between them. The CDR3 DNA reads as TGTGCCAGCAGCTTAGCCCTAAGGCACACTGAAGCTTTCTTT. This gives the protein CASSLALRHTEAFF.

This clonotype was picked up a small number of times. The chain has TRBV20-1 and TRBJ2-5, with D possibly being TRBD2 (6 bases). With 6 bases removed from V and 3 bases from J, the gap between germline ends came to 17 bases. Germline CDR1 and CDR2: DFQATT and SNEGSKA (reference sequence). CDR3 length: 14 amino acids. The CDR3 DNA sequence: TGCAGTGCCCCCGCGGGGCAATTAAAAGAGACCCAGTACTTC. Translation: CSAPAGQLKETQYF.

This clonotype showed up just a few times. This chain uses TRBV12-3 or TRBV12-4 with TRBJ1-2; 7 bases are a match to TRBD1. V shed 6 bases and J 7 bases; nucleotides not matched to a gene: 8. This CDR3 has 13 residues. The CDR3 DNA reads as TGTGCCAGCAGCCACACAGGGGTCCGTGGCTACACCTTC. Protein product: CASSHTGVRGYTF.

This clonotype was recorded a few times. J is TRBJ2-7 and V is TRBV30; no definite D call. The germline V and J ends were trimmed by 0 bases and 7 bases, with 10 bases remaining between them. The CDR3 has 12 residues. Looked up from germline, CDR1 is GTSNPN and CDR2 is SVGIG (reference sequence). The CDR3 is CAWSVESGEQYF. Here the CDR3 DNA reads TGTGCCTGGAGTGTCGAGTCCGGGGAGCAGTACTTC.

This clonotype was observed a handful of times. The chain combines TRBV3-1 with TRBJ2-2; D is unresolved. Germline assignment: CDR1 LGHDT and CDR2 YNNKEL (reference sequence). V lost 4 bases and J lost 2, with 20 bases in between. The CDR3 length is 18 residues. CDR3 nucleotide sequence: TGTGCCAGCAGCCTTACGGTTCGGCTGGCAGTAAACACCGGGGAGCTGTTTTTT. This codes for CASSLTVRLAVNTGELFF. Full variable domain (outside the CDR3, taken from reference TRBV3-1 and TRBJ2-2): DTAVSQTPKYLVTQMGNDKSIKCEQNLGHDTMYWYKQDSKKFLKIMFSYNNKELIINETVPNRFSPKSPDKAHLNLHINSLELGDSAVYFCASSLTVRLAVNTGELFFGEGSRLTVL.

This chain connects TRBV11-2 to TRBJ2-7; TRBD2 aligns across 14 bases. Germline V lookup: CDR1 SGHAT, CDR2 FQNNGV. J was trimmed by 0 bases and V by 2 bases; bases with no gene match: 6. CDR3 length: 18 amino acids. CDR3 loop: CASSLSWGTSGSSYEQYF. The CDR3 region has the DNA TGTGCCAGCAGCTTAAGCTGGGGGACTAGCGGGAGCTCCTACGAGCAGTACTTC.

There are a few counts of this clonotype. This chain links TRBV29-1 with TRBJ2-1; D is uncertain. The CDR3 has 15 amino acids. Deletions cut 3 bases from V and 1 base from J, with 13 bases between. Germline CDR1 SQVTM, CDR2 ANQGSEA. As DNA, the CDR3 is TGCAGCGTTGAGGTCCCGTATCGGTCCTACAATGAGCAGTTCTTC. This codes for CSVEVPYRSYNEQFF.

CDR3 coding DNA: TGTGCCAGCAGGCTACACCTACAAGAGACCCAGTACTTC. Its protein product is CASRLHLQETQYF. V is TRBV7-2 and J is TRBJ2-5; D is unresolved. Germline CDR1 SGHTA, CDR2 FQGNSA. The CDR3 has 13 residues. V was clipped by 6 bases and J by 2 bases, with 10 bases between them.

The V and J genes are TRBV25-1 and TRBJ1-2; D not certain. The CDR3 extends over 12 amino acids. V lost 4 bases to trimming and J lost 7 bases, with 10 bases between them. Germline V lookup: CDR1 MGHDK, CDR2 SYGVNS. Written as DNA, the CDR3 is TGTGCCAGCAGTGGAGGTCACCGTGGCTACACCTTC. Translated: CASSGGHRGYTF.

This clonotype has at least ten counts. The chain carries TRBV10-3 and TRBJ1-1, with D unresolved. Trimming pared 6 bases from V and 1 base from J, leaving 3 bases between. The CDR3 is 11 residues long. Germline loops: CDR1 ENHRY, CDR2 SYGVKD. For the CDR3, the DNA is TGTGCCATCAGGAAGAACACTGAAGCTTTCTTT. It translates to CAIRKNTEAFF.

There are a few counts of this clonotype. This chain links TRBV9 with TRBJ1-1; tentative D call: TRBD1 (5 bases). Deletions cut 2 bases from V and 1 base from J, with 9 bases between. The CDR3 is 14 amino acids. Germline values: CDR1 SGDLS, CDR2 YYNGEE. CDR3 nucleotides: TGTGCCAGCAGCGTGAGTACAGGGAACACTGAAGCTTTCTTT. It translates to CASSVSTGNTEAFF. Complete variable domain (other parts from reference TRBV9 and TRBJ1-1): DSGVTQTPKHLITATGQRVTLRCSPRSGDLSVYWYQQSLDQGLQFLIQYYNGEERAKGNILERFSAQQFPDLHSELNLSSLELGDSALYFCASSVSTGNTEAFFGQGTRLTVV.

This clonotype was seen a handful of times. V gene TRBV27 combines with J gene TRBJ2-7, with TRBD2 matching 12 bases. The CDR3 contains 14 residues. The V segment lost 6 bases and the J segment 6 bases; nucleotides outside the gene matches: 6. The germline gives CDR1 MNHEY, CDR2 SMNVEV (reference sequence). The DNA for the CDR3 is TGTGCCAGCAGCCCTAGCGGGAGGGCCTCCGAGCAGTACTTC. Protein sequence: CASSPSGRASEQYF.

This clonotype was observed a handful of times. V and J are TRBV6-2 or TRBV6-3 and TRBJ2-1; TRBD2 matches 8 bases. The CDR3 sequence is 14 residues long. Germline CDR1 and CDR2: MNHEY and SVGEGT. V shed 6 bases, J shed 7 bases, and the junction held 8 bases outside the gene matches. The CDR3 is CASSPGLVSNEQFF. The CDR3 DNA reads TGTGCCAGCAGCCCGGGACTAGTGTCTAATGAGCAGTTCTTC.

This clonotype has just a few counts. This chain connects TRBV11-3 to TRBJ2-1, with D perhaps TRBD1 (6 bases). This CDR3 has 16 residues. Trimming removed 5 bases from V and 2 bases from J, with 16 bases in between. The V gene's germline CDR1 is SGHNT and CDR2 YENEEA. The CDR3 DNA follows: TGTGCCAGCAGCCATAGAGGGGGAAGCACCTACAATGAGCAGTTCTTC. Translated: CASSHRGGSTYNEQFF.

This clonotype has a handful of counts. The chain carries TRBV6-2 or TRBV6-3 and TRBJ2-7, with D unresolved. V was trimmed by 1 base and J by 0 bases, leaving 4 bases between them. Germline-derived CDR1 and CDR2 are MNHEY and SVGEGT. The CDR3 extends over 13 amino acids. The chain's CDR3 is CASSYFSSYEQYF. CDR3 DNA sequence: TGTGCCAGCAGTTACTTTAGCTCCTACGAGCAGTACTTC.

This clonotype was recorded a few times. The chain uses TRBV7-9 and TRBJ2-1, with no clear D. Trimming took off 2 bases at V and 8 bases at J, with 10 bases between the two ends. This CDR3 is built from 13 residues. Germline V gene data show CDR1 as SEHNR and CDR2 as FQNEAQ (reference sequence). The CDR3 nucleotides are TGTGCCAGCAGCTTACTGTCCTCGTATGAGCAGTTCTTC. It translates to CASSLLSSYEQFF. Based on the CDR3 plus reference TRBV7-9 and TRBJ2-1, the full variable domain is DTGVSQNPRHKITKRGQNVTFRCDPISEHNRLYWYRQTLGQGPEFLTYFQNEAQLEKSRLLSDRFSAERPKGSFSTLEIQRTEQGDSAMYLCASSLLSSYEQFFGPGTRLTVL.

The chain joins TRBV7-2 to TRBJ1-4, with TRBD1 as a possible D gene (5 bases). V was clipped by 5 bases and J by 7 bases, with 14 bases between them. From germline, CDR1 is SGHTA and CDR2 FQGNSA. This CDR3 contains 14 residues. The chain's CDR3 is CASSLNRGGEKLFF. In DNA, the CDR3 is TGTGCCAGCAGCCTAAATAGGGGCGGTGAAAAACTGTTTTTT.

The chain joins TRBV12-3 or TRBV12-4 to TRBJ1-1, with D possibly TRBD1 on 5 matching bases. The CDR3 runs 15 residues. Trimming shortened V by 1 base and J by 3 bases, and 12 bases separated the two germline ends. CDR3 sequence reads: CASSLEARDYTEAFF. CDR3 nucleotide sequence: TGTGCCAGCAGTTTAGAAGCCAGGGACTACACTGAAGCTTTCTTT.

This clonotype was seen a handful of times. One end of the junction fails to match germline, which may point to a read error. The V and J genes are TRBV7-7 and TRBJ2-5; D is tentatively TRBD1 or TRBD2 (6 bases each). The CDR3 contains 16 residues. Looked up from germline, CDR1 is SSHAT and CDR2 is FNYEAQ (reference sequence). Written as DNA, the CDR3 is TGTGCTAGCAGCCAATACCTTACAGGGACTCAAGAGACCCAGTACTTC. Residues: CASSQYLTGTQETQYF. Full variable domain (rest looked up from reference TRBV7-7 and TRBJ2-5): GAGVSQSPRYKVTKRGQDVTLRCDPISSHATLYWYQQALGQGPEFLTYFNYEAQPDKSGLPSDRFSAERPEGSISTLTIQRTEQRDSAMYRCASSQYLTGTQETQYFGPGTRLLVL.

The chain uses TRBV3-1 and TRBJ2-3, with D possibly being TRBD2 (5 bases). Trimming shortened V by 3 bases and J by 4 bases, and 11 bases separated the two germline ends. From germline, CDR1 is LGHDT and CDR2 YNNKEL (reference sequence). There are 14 residues in the CDR3. This chain's CDR3 is CASSQEAASDTQYF. CDR3 nucleotides: TGTGCCAGCAGCCAGGAGGCGGCTTCAGATACGCAGTATTTT.